This TCR beta chain derives from a study of blood T cells in healthy people across ages. Trimming shortened V by 0 bases and J by 0 bases, and 8 bases separated the two germline ends. The CDR3 runs to 15 residues. CDR1 is LGHNA and CDR2 is YSLEER in the germline V gene. The use of a sample-barcoded 5' primer and a J-beta primer mix characterized a second PCR of roughly 6 to 11 cycles. TCRdb re-called the 5' RACE reads through MiXCR, storing one row per CDR3 protein. Seen here are some 940,000 distinct CDR3 sequences, around 29% observed once, and the top ten hold roughly 10%. These data were also filed under a second study, of T cells of mothers and their children.

V and J are TRBV4-3 and TRBJ2-5; D is ambiguous. Source material: blood. The receptor was isolated from a woman aged 40 to 55 in good health. CDR3 protein: CASSQDVYYQETQYF. The CDR3 DNA sequence: TGCGCCAGCAGCCAAGACGTCTACTACCAAGAGACCCAGTACTTC.